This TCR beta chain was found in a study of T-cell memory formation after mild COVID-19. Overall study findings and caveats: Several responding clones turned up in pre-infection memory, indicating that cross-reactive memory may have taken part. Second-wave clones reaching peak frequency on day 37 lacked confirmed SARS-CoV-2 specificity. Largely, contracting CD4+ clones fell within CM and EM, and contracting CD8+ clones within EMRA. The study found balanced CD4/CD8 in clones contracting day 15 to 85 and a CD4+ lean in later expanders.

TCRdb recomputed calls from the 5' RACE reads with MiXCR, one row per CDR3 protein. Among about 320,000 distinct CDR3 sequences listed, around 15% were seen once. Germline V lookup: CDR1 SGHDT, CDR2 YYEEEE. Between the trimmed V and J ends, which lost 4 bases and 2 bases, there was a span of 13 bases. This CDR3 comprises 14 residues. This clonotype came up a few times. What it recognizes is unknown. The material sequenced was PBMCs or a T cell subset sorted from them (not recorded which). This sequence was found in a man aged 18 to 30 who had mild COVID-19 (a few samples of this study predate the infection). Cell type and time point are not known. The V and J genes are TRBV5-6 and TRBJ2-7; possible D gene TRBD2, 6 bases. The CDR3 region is CASSRVEGAYEQYF. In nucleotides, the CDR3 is TGTGCCAGCAGCCGCGTGGAGGGAGCCTACGAGCAGTACTTC.